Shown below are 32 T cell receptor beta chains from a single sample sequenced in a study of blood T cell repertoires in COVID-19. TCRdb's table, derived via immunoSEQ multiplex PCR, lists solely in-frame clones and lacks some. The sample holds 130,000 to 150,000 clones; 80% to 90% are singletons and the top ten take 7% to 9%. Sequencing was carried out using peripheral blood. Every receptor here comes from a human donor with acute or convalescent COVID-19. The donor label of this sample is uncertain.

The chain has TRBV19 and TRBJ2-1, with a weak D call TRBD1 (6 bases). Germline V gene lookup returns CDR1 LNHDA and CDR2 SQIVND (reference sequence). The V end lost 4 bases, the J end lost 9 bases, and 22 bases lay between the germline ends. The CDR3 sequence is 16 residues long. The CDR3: CASSTRGGTRPGEQFF. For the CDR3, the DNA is TGTGCCAGTAGTACACGAGGGGGTACTAGGCCCGGTGAGCAGTTCTTC.

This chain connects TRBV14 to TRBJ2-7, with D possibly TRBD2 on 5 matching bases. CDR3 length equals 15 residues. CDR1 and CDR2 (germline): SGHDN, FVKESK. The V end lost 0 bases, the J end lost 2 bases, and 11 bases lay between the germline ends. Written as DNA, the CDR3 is TGTGCCAGCAGCCAAGATCTAGGCGGGCCCTACGAGCAGTACTTC. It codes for CASSQDLGGPYEQYF.

The CDR3 DNA reads as TGCGCCAGCACCCCGAAACAGGGCGGAAACACTGAAGCTTTCTTT. Translation: CASTPKQGGNTEAFF. The chain recombines TRBV5-1 with TRBJ1-1, with a possible D match to TRBD1 (6 bases). The CDR3 runs 15 residues. V lost 6 bases, J lost 2 bases, and 17 bases lay in between. Germline V gene sequence: CDR1 SGHRS, CDR2 YFSETQ.

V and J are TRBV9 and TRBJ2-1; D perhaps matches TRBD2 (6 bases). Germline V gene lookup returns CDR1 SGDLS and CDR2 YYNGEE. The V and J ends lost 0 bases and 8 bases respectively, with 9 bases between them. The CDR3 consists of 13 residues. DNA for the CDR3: TGTGCCAGCAGCGTAGTGGAGGGGCATGAGCAGTTCTTC. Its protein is CASSVVEGHEQFF.

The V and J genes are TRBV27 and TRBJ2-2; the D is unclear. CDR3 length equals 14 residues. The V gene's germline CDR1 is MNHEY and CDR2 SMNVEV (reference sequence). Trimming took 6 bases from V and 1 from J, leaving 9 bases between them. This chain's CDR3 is CASSHDWNTGELFF. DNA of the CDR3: TGTGCCAGCAGCCACGACTGGAACACCGGGGAGCTGTTTTTT.

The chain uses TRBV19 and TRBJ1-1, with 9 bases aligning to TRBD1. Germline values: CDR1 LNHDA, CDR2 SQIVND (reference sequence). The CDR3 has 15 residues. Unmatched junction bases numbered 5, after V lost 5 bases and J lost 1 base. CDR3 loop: CASSPGDRENTEAFF. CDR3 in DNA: TGTGCCAGTAGTCCAGGGGACAGGGAGAACACTGAAGCTTTCTTT.

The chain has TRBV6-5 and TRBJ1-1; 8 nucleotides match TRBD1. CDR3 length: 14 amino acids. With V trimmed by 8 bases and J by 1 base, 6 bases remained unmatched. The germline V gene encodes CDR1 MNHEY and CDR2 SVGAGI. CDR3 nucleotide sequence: TGTGCCAGCGGCCCGACAGGGGAGAACACTGAAGCTTTCTTT. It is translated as CASGPTGENTEAFF.

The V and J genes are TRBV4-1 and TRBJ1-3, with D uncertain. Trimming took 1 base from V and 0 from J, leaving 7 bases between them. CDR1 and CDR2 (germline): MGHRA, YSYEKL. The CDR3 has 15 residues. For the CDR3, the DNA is TGCGCCAGCAGCCAAGGGTTTAGCTCTGGAAACACCATATATTTT. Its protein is CASSQGFSSGNTIYF.

CDR3 coding DNA: TGTGCCAGTTCGACACTTAGCTCCTACGAGCAGTACTTC. Amino acid sequence: CASSTLSSYEQYF. V is TRBV19 and J is TRBJ2-7; D unclear. The length of the CDR3 is 13 residues. Trimming took off 8 bases at V and 0 bases at J, with 11 bases between the two ends. CDR1 and CDR2 (germline): LNHDA, SQIVND (reference sequence).

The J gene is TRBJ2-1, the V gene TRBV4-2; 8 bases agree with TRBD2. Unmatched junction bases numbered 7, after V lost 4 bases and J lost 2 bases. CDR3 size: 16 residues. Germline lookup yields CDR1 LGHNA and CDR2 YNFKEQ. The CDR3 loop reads CASSPLAGRTYNEQFF. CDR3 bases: TGTGCCAGCAGCCCCTTAGCGGGGAGGACCTACAATGAGCAGTTCTTC.

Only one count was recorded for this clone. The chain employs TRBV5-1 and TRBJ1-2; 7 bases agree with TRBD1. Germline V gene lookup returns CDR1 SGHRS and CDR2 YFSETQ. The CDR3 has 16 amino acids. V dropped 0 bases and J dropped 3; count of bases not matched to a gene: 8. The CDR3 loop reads CASSLEGTVGDYGYTF. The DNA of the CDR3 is TGCGCCAGCAGCTTGGAGGGGACAGTGGGTGACTATGGCTACACCTTC. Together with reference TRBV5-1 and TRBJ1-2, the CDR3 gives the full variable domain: KAGVTQTPRYLIKTRGQQVTLSCSPISGHRSVSWYQQTPGQGLQFLFEYFSETQRNKGNFPGRFSGRQFSNSRSEMNVSTLELGDSALYLCASSLEGTVGDYGYTFGSGTRLTVV.

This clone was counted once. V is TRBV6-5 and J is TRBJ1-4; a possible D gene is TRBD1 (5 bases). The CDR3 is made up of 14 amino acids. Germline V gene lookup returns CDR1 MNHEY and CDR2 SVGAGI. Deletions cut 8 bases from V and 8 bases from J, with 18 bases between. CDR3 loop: CASGQTGEAEKLFF. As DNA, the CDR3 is TGTGCCAGCGGCCAGACGGGGGAAGCGGAAAAACTGTTTTTT.

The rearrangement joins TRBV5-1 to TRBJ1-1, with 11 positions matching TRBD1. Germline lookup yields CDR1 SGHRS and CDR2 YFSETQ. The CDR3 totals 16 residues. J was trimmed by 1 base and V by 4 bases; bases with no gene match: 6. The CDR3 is CASSPRTGGQNTEAFF. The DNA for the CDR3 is TGCGCCAGCAGCCCTAGGACAGGGGGCCAGAACACTGAAGCTTTCTTT.

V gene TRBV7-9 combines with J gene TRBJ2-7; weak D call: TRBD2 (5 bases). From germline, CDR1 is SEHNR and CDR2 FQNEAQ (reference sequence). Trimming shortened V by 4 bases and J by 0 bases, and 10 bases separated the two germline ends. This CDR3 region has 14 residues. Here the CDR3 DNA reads TGTGCCAGCAGCTCCGGGGAGAGCTCCTACGAGCAGTACGTC. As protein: CASSSGESSYEQYV.

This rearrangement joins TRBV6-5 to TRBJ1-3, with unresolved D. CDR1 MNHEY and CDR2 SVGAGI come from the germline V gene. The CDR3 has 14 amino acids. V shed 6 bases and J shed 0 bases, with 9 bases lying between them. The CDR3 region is CASRISISGNTIYF. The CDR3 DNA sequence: TGTGCCAGCAGGATTAGCATCTCTGGAAACACCATATATTTT.

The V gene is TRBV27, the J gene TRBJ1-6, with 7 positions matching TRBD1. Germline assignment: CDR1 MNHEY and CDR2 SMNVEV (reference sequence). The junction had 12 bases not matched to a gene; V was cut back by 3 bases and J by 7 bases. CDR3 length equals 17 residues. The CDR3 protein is CASSLGPGQVVNSPLHF. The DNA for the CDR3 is TGTGCCAGCAGTTTGGGACCCGGACAGGTTGTCAATTCACCCCTCCACTTT.

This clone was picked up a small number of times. DNA of the CDR3: TGTGCCAGCAGCGCGAACAATGAGCAGTTCTTC. Translating it yields CASSANNEQFF. The gene calls are TRBV2 and TRBJ2-1; D ambiguous. V was shortened by 6 bases and J by 5 bases, with 5 bases between the two germline ends. The length of the CDR3 is 11 residues. In germline, CDR1 is SNHLY, CDR2 FYNNEI.

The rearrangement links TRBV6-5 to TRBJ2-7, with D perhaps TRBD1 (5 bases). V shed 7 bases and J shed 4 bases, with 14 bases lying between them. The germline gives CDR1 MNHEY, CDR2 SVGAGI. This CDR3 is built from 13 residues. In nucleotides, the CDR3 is TGTGCCAGCACCGAAGGGGCAGCATACGAGCAGTACGTC. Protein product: CASTEGAAYEQYV.

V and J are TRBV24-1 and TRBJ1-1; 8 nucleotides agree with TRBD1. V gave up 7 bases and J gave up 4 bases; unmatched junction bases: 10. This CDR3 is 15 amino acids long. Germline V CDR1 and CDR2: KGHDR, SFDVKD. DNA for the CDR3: TGTGCCACCAGCTCCCAGGGGGCAGGGGGCACTGAAGCTTTCTTT. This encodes CATSSQGAGGTEAFF.

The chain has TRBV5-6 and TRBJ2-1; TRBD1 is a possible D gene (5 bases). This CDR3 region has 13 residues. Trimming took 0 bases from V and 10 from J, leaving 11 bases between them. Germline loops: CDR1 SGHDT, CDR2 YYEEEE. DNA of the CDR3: TGTGCCAGCAGCTTGGAGGATTGGGGCGAGCAGTTCTTC. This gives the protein CASSLEDWGEQFF. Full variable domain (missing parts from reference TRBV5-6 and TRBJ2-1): DAGVTQSPTHLIKTRGQQVTLRCSPKSGHDTVSWYQQALGQGPQFIFQYYEEEERQRGNFPDRFSGHQFPNYSSELNVNALLLGDSALYLCASSLEDWGEQFFGPGTRLTVL.

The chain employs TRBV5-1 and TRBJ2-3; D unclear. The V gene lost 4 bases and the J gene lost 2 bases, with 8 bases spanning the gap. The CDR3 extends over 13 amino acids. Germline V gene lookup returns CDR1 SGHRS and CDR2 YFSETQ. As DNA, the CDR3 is TGCGCCAGCAGCCCAGACAACACAGATACGCAGTATTTT. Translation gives CASSPDNTDTQYF. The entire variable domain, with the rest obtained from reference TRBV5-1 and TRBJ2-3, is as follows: KAGVTQTPRYLIKTRGQQVTLSCSPISGHRSVSWYQQTPGQGLQFLFEYFSETQRNKGNFPGRFSGRQFSNSRSEMNVSTLELGDSALYLCASSPDNTDTQYFGPGTRLTVL.

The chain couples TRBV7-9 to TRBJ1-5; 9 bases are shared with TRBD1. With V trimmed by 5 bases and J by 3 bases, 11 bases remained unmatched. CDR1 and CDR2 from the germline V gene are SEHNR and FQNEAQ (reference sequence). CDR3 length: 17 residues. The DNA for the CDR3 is TGTGCCAGCAGCCCTGGGAGGGACAGGGATCCCAATCAGCCCCAGCATTTT. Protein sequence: CASSPGRDRDPNQPQHF.

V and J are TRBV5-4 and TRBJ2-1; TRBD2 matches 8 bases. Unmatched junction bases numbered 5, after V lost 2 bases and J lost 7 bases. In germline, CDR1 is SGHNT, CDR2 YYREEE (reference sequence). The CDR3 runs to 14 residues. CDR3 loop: CASSLTGGWNEQFF. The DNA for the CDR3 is TGTGCCAGCAGCTTAACGGGGGGGTGGAATGAGCAGTTCTTC.

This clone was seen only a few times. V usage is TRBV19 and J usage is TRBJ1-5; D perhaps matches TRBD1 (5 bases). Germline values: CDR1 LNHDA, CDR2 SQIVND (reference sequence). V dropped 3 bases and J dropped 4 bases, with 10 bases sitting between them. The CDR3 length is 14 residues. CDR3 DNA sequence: TGTGCCAGTAGTATCTCAGGGTTTAATCAGCCCCAGCATTTT. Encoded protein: CASSISGFNQPQHF.

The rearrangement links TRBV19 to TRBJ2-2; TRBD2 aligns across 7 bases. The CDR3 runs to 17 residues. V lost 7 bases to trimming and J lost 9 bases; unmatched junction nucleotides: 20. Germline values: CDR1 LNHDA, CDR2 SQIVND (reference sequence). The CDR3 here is CASIPSGGRGERRELFF. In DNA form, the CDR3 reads TGTGCCAGTATCCCTTCAGGAGGGAGGGGTGAAAGGCGGGAGCTGTTTTTT. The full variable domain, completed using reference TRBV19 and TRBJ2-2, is DGGITQSPKYLFRKEGQNVTLSCEQNLNHDAMYWYRQDPGQGLRLIYYSQIVNDFQKGDIAEGYSVSREKKESFPLTVTSAQKNPTAFYLCASIPSGGRGERRELFFGEGSRLTVL.

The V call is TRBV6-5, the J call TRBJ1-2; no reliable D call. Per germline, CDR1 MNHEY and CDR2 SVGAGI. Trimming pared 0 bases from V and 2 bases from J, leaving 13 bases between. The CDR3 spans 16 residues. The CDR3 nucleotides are TGTGCCAGCAGTTACTCGAGCGGGGTTCCCAACTATGGCTACACCTTC. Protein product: CASSYSSGVPNYGYTF.

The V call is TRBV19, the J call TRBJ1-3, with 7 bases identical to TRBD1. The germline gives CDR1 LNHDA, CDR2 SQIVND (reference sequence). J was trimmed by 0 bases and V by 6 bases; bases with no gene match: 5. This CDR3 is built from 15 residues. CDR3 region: CASSWGTVSGNTIYF. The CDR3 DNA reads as TGTGCCAGTAGCTGGGGGACAGTCTCTGGAAACACCATATATTTT.

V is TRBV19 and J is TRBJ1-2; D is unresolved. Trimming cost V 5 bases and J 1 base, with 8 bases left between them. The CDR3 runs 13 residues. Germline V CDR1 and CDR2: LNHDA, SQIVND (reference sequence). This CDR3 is CASSLQINYGYTF. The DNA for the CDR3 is TGTGCCAGTAGTCTACAGATTAACTATGGCTACACCTTC.

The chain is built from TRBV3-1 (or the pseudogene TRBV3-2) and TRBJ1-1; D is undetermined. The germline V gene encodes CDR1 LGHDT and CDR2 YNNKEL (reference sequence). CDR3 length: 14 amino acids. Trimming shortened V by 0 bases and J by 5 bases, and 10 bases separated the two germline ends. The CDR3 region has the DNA TGTGCCAGCAGCCAAGAACGGCGGGGTACTGAAGCTTTCTTT. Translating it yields CASSQERRGTEAFF.

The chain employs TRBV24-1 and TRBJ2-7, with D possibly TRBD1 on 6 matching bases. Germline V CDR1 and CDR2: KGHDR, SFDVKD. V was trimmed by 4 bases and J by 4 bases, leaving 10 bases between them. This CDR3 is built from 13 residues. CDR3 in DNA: TGTGCCACCAGTGACGGGACACAATACGAGCAGTACTTC. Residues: CATSDGTQYEQYF.

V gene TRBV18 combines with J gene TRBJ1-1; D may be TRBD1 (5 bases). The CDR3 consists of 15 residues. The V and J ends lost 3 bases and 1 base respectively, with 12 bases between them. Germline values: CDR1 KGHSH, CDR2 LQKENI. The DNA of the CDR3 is TGTGCCAGCTCACCCTGGGACGGGGGGAACACTGAAGCTTTCTTT. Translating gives CASSPWDGGNTEAFF.

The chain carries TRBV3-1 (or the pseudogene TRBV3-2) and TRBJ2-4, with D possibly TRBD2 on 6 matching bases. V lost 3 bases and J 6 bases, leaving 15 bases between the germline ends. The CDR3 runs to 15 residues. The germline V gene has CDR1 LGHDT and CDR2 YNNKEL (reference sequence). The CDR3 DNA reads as TGTGCCAGCAGCCAGGGGGGTTTGGCCCCAAACATTCAGTACTTC. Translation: CASSQGGLAPNIQYF.